The 5 T cell receptor beta chains below all came from one sample that was sequenced in a study of OX40 agonist ivuxolimab in advanced cancers. The library was prepared using the immunoSEQ multiplex PCR assay. TCRdb retrieved this table from immuneACCESS and kept in-frame rearrangements only. Not all clones are present; in checked studies, unresolved V genes account for under half, and no reason is known for the remainder. For this sample the table gives about 85,000 clones, of which approximately 86% were detected only once. Under 2% of the sample rests with the top ten. The sample was CD4+ or CD8+ T cells sorted from blood, taken in a trial of the OX40 agonist ivuxolimab. The receptors were gathered from an adult with an advanced solid tumor such as melanoma, head and neck, liver or kidney cancer.

The CDR3 loop is CASSQERRGQIFTEAFF. CDR3 sequence (DNA): TGCGCCAGCAGCCAAGAACGGAGGGGGCAAATTTTCACTGAAGCTTTCTTT. The chain has TRBV4-1 and TRBJ1-1; 7 bases are shared with TRBD1. The V and J ends lost 0 bases and 4 bases, in that order; junction bases with no gene match: 11. Per the germline V gene, CDR1 is MGHRA and CDR2 is YSYEKL. The CDR3 is 17 amino acids.

V is TRBV11-2 and J is TRBJ1-1; 7 nucleotides line up with TRBD1. J gave up 0 bases and V 3 bases, and 10 bases lay outside the gene matches. The CDR3 is 17 amino acids. Per germline, CDR1 SGHAT and CDR2 FQNNGV. The CDR3 here is CASSLTTGVSMNTEAFF. The CDR3 DNA is TGTGCCAGCAGCTTGACAACAGGGGTTTCTATGAACACTGAAGCTTTCTTT.

This chain connects TRBV7-2 to TRBJ2-2; D remains unclear. Deletions cut 2 bases from V and 5 bases from J, with 9 bases between. This CDR3 is built from 14 residues. Germline values: CDR1 SGHTA, CDR2 FQGNSA. DNA of the CDR3: TGTGCCAGCAGCTTACTAGGTCGGACCGGGGAGCTGTTTTTT. Encoded protein: CASSLLGRTGELFF.

The CDR3 bases are TGTGCCAGCAGACGAGGACAGGGGGCGCTCACTGAAGCTTTCTTT. It codes for CASRRGQGALTEAFF. The chain employs TRBV5-5 and TRBJ1-1, with TRBD1 matching over 11 bases. The germline gives CDR1 SGHKS, CDR2 YYEKEE (reference sequence). V dropped 5 bases and J dropped 4; count of bases not matched to a gene: 7. The CDR3 is 15 amino acids.

The chain carries TRBV5-6 and TRBJ2-3; D is ambiguous. Trimming took 4 bases from V and 2 from J, leaving 11 bases between them. The CDR3 runs to 14 residues. CDR1 is SGHDT and CDR2 is YYEEEE in the germline V gene. The CDR3 sequence is CASSPEVFTDTQYF. In DNA, the CDR3 is TGTGCCAGCAGCCCCGAAGTGTTCACAGATACGCAGTATTTT. The full variable domain, in which reference TRBV5-6 and TRBJ2-3 provide the parts outside the CDR3, is DAGVTQSPTHLIKTRGQQVTLRCSPKSGHDTVSWYQQALGQGPQFIFQYYEEEERQRGNFPDRFSGHQFPNYSSELNVNALLLGDSALYLCASSPEVFTDTQYFGPGTRLTVL.